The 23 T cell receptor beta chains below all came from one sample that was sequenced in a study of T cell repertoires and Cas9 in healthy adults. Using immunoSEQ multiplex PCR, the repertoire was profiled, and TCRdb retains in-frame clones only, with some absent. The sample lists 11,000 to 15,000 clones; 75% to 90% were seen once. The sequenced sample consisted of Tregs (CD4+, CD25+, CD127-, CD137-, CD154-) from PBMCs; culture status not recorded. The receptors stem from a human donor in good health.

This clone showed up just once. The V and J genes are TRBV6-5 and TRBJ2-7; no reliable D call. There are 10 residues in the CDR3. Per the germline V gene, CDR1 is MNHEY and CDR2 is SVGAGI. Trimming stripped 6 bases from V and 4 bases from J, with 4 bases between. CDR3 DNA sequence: TGTGCCAGCAGCCAGTACGAGCAGTACGTC. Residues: CASSQYEQYV.

CDR3 protein: CASSAGLTGAYGYTF. The CDR3 DNA sequence: TGTGCCAGCAGCGCGGGACTGACAGGGGCCTATGGCTACACCTTC. This rearrangement joins TRBV5-4 to TRBJ1-2; 8 bases align to TRBD1. The length of the CDR3 is 15 residues. Trimming at V came to 4 bases and at J to 4 bases, leaving 9 bases not matched to a gene. The germline CDR1 and CDR2 sequences are SGHNT and YYREEE (reference sequence).

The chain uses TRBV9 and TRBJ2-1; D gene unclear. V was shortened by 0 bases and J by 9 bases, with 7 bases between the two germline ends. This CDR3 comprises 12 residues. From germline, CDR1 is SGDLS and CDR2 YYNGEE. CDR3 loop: CASSVGITEQFF. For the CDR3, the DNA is TGTGCCAGCAGCGTAGGTATCACTGAGCAGTTCTTC.

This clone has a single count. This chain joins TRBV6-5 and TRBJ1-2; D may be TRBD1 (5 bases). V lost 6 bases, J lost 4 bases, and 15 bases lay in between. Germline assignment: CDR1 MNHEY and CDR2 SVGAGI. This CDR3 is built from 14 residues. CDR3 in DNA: TGTGCCAGCAGCGCTCTACAGGCTACCTATGGCTACACCTTC. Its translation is CASSALQATYGYTF.

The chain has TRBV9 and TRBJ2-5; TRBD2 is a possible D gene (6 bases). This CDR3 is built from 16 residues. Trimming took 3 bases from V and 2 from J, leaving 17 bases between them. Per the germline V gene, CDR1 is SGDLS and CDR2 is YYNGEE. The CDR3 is CASSGPGLPPQETQYF. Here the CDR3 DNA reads TGTGCCAGCAGCGGACCGGGACTCCCTCCTCAAGAGACCCAGTACTTC. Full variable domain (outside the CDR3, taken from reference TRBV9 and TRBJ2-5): DSGVTQTPKHLITATGQRVTLRCSPRSGDLSVYWYQQSLDQGLQFLIQYYNGEERAKGNILERFSAQQFPDLHSELNLSSLELGDSALYFCASSGPGLPPQETQYFGPGTRLLVL.

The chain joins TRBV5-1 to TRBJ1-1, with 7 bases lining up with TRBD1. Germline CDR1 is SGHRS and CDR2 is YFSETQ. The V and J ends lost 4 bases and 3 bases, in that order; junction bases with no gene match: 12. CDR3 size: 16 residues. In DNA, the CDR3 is TGCGCCAGCAGCCCGACAGGCAGGGGGGTGCACACTGAAGCTTTCTTT. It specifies CASSPTGRGVHTEAFF.

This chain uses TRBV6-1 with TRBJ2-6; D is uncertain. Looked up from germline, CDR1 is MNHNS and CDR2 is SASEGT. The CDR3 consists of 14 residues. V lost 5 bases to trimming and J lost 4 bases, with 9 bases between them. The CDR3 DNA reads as TGTGCCAGCAGTTCTCTTTCCGGGGCCAACGTCCTGACTTTC. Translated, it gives CASSSLSGANVLTF.

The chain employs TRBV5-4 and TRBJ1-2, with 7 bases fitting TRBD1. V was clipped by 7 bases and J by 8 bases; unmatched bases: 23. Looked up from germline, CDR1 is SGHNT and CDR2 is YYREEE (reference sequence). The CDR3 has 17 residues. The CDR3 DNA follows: TGTGCCAGCGGGGGATGGACAGGCGAGCGGGTGAGGCTAGGCTACACCTTC. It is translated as CASGGWTGERVRLGYTF.

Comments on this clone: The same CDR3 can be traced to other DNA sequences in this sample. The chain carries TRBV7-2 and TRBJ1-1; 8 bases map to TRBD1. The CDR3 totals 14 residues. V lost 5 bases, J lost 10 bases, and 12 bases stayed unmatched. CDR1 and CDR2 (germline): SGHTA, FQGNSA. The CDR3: CASSPQTGAPTAFF. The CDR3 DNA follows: TGTGCCAGCAGCCCCCAGACAGGGGCGCCCACAGCTTTCTTT.

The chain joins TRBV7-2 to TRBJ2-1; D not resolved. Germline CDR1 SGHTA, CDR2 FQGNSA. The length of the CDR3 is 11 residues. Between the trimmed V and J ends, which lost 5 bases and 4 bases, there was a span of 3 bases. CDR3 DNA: TGTGCCAGCAGCGCATACAATGAGCAGTTCTTC. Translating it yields CASSAYNEQFF.

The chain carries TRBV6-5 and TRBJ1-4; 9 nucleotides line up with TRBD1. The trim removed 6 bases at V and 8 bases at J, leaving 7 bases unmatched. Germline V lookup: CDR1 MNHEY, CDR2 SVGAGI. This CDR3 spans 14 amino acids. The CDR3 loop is CASSAGTGHEKLFF. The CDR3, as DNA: TGTGCCAGCAGCGCCGGGACAGGGCACGAAAAACTGTTTTTT.

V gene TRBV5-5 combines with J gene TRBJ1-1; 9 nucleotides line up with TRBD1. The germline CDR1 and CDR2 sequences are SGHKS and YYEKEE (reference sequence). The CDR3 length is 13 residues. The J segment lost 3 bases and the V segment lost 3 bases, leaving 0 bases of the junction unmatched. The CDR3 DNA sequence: TGTGCCAGCAGCTGGACAGGGGACACTGAAGCTTTCTTT. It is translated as CASSWTGDTEAFF.

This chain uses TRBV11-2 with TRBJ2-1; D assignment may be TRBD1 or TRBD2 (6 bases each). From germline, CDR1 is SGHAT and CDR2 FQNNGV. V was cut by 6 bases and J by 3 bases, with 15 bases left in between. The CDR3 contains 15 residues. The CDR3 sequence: CASSVGAGNYNEQFF. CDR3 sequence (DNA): TGTGCCAGCAGTGTGGGGGCGGGGAACTACAATGAGCAGTTCTTC.

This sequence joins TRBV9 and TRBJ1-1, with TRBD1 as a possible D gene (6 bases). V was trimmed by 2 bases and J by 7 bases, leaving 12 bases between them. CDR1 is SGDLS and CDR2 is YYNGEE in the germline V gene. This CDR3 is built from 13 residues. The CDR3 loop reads CASSVGGAVEAFF. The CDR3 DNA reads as TGTGCCAGCAGCGTGGGGGGGGCGGTTGAAGCTTTCTTT.

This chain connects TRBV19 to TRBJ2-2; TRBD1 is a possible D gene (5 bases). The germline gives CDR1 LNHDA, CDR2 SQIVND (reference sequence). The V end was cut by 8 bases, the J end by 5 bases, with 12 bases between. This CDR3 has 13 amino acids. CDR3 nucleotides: TGTGCCAGTCAGGGTTGGGGAACCGGGGAGCTGTTTTTT. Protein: CASQGWGTGELFF. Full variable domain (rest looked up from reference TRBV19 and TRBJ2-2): DGGITQSPKYLFRKEGQNVTLSCEQNLNHDAMYWYRQDPGQGLRLIYYSQIVNDFQKGDIAEGYSVSREKKESFPLTVTSAQKNPTAFYLCASQGWGTGELFFGEGSRLTVL.

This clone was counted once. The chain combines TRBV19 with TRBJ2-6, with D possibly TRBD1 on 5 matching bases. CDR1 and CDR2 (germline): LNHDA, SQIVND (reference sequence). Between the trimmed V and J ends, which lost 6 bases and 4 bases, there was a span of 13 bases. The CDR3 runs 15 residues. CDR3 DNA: TGTGCCAGTAGCCCTAACAGGTCCGGGGCCAACGTCCTGACTTTC. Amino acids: CASSPNRSGANVLTF.

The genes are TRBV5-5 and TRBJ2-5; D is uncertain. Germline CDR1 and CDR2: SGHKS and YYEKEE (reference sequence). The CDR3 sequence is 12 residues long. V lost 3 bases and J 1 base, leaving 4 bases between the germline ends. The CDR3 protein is CASSSPQETQYF. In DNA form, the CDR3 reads TGTGCCAGCAGCTCCCCCCAAGAGACCCAGTACTTC.

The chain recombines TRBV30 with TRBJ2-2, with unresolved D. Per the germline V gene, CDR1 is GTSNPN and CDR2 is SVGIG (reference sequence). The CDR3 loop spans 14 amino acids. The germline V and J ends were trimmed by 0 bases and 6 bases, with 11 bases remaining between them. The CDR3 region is CAWSVRLLAGELFF. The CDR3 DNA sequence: TGTGCCTGGAGTGTACGGCTTTTGGCCGGGGAGCTGTTTTTT.

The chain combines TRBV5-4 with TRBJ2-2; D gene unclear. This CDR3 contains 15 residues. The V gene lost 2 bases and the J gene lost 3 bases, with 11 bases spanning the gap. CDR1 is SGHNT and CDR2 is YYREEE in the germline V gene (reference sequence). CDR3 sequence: CASSLGKGHTGELFF. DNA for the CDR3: TGTGCCAGCAGCTTAGGAAAGGGCCACACCGGGGAGCTGTTTTTT.

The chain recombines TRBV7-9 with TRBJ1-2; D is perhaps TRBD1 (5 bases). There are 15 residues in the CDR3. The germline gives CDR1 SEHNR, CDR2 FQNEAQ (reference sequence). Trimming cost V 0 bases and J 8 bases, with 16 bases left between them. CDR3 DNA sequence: TGTGCCAGCAGCTTAGCAGGGGCAAAATTTGAGGGCTACACCTTC. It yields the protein CASSLAGAKFEGYTF.

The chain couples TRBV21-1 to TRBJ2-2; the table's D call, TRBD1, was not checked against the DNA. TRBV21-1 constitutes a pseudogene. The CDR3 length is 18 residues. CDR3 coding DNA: TGTGCCAGCAGTACCCAGGTAGCCTACACAGGCTTGACCGGGGAGCTGTTTTTT. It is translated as CASSTQVAYTGLTGELFF.

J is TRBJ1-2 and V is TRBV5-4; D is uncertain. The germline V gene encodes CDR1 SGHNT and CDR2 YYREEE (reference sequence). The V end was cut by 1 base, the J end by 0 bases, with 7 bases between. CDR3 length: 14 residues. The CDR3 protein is CASSLQQSNYGYTF. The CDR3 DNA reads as TGTGCCAGCAGCTTGCAGCAGTCTAACTATGGCTACACCTTC. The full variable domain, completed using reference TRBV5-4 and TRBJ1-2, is ETGVTQSPTHLIKTRGQQVTLRCSSQSGHNTVSWYQQALGQGPQFIFQYYREEENGRGNFPPRFSGLQFPNYSSELNVNALELDDSALYLCASSLQQSNYGYTFGSGTRLTVV.

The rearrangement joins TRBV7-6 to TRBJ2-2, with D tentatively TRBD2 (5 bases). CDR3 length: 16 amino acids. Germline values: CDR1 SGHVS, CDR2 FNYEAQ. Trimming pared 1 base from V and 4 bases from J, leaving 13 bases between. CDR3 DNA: TGTGCCAGCAGCTTAGGAATCGGGGTTGGCACCGGGGAGCTGTTTTTT. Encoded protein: CASSLGIGVGTGELFF.